This paragraph reports one T cell receptor (beta chain). Antigen unknown. Mismatch with germline at one junction end may stem from a read error. A multiplex PCR was run with 60 Vbeta primers and 13 Jbeta primers. The protocol was immunoSEQ multiplex PCR, while the TCRdb copy is restricted to in-frame clones and leaves out a portion. The sample shows roughly 200,000 clones, 70% to 85% of them seen only once. The data were taken from a study of cytomegalovirus exposure and HLA in healthy donors. Study-level points and caveats: An analysis was carried out at a later point. It showed that HLA-associated TCR beta chains were more clonally expanded than equally common non-associated chains. Many donors carried some public TCRs, although rarity characterized most TCR sequences. One variant, a missense change in DCLRE1C, was linked in a later analysis to TCR beta V- and J-gene trimming. The authors excluded some V segments, including TRBV6-2 and TRBV6-3, as indistinguishable.

Germline CDR1 is MDHEN and CDR2 is SYDVKM. There are 14 residues in the CDR3. The sample was PBMCs. This sequence joins TRBV28 and TRBJ2-5; 11 bases agree with TRBD2. This receptor was taken from a woman aged 25 to 39 in good health and CMV-seropositive. CDR3 region: CVSSPLAGGETQYF. The CDR3 DNA reads as TGTGTCAGCAGTCCGTTAGCGGGAGGGGAGACCCAGTACTTC.